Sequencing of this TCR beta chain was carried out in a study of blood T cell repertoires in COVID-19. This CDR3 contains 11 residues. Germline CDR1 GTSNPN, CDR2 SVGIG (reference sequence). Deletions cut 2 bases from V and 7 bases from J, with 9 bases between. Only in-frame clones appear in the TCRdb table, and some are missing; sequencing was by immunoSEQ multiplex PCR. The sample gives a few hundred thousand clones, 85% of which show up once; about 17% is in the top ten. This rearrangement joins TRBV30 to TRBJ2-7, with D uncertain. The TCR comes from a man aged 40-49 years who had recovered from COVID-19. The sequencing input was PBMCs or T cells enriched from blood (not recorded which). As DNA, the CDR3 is TGTGCCTGGAGTACCTCGGAGGAGCAGTACTTC. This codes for CAWSTSEEQYF.